This is a list of T cell receptor beta chains from one sample in a study of T cells after yellow fever vaccination. TCRdb ran MiXCR on the 5' RACE reads and lists one entry per CDR3 protein. The table has 500,000 to 550,000 distinct CDR3 sequences, just over 20% seen once. The sample consisted of PBMCs, taken approximately 22 days after the first yellow fever vaccination. These receptor sequences come from a man younger than 35 who received the YFV17D yellow fever vaccine. CDR3s include the opening cysteine and the closing phenylalanine or tryptophan. A D gene is named only where the DNA matches it firmly. Size tells how often a clone was seen (once, few, many) or the class of an expanded clone, and some rows leave it out.

. TRBJ2-1 14 TRBV4-1 few CASSQVGGPVEQFF TGCGCCAGCAGCCAAGTGGGGGGGCCGGTTGAGCAGTTCTTC
TRBD2 TRBJ2-3 16 TRBV7-2 . CASSLGGTSGVDTQYF TGTGCCAGCAGCTTGGGAGGGACTAGCGGGGTCGATACGCAGTATTTT
TRBD2 TRBJ2-1 14 TRBV5-4 few CASSAVGLAGEQFF TGTGCCAGCAGCGCCGTCGGACTAGCGGGCGAGCAGTTCTTC
. TRBJ2-1 13 TRBV7-2 . CASSQTLIHEQFF TGTGCCAGCAGCCAGACGCTAATTCATGAGCAGTTCTTC
. TRBJ2-3 15 TRBV24-1 few CATSDWTTGRDTQYF TGTGCCACCAGTGATTGGACGACAGGGAGGGATACGCAGTATTTT
TRBD1 TRBJ2-4 13 TRBV19 . CASSNRGINIQYF TGTGCCAGTAGTAACAGGGGGATAAACATTCAGTACTTC
. TRBJ2-5 17 TRBV11-2 . CASSLEVGSSAYETQYF TGTGCCAGCAGCTTAGAGGTCGGGAGCTCAGCCTATGAGACCCAGTACTTC
. TRBJ2-3 15 TRBV7-2 few CASSSPGKTKDTQYF TGTGCCAGCAGTTCCCCCGGAAAGACTAAAGATACGCAGTATTTT
TRBD1 TRBJ1-1 12 TRBV7-3 . CASSSTTGQAFF TGTGCCAGCAGCTCAACGACAGGGCAAGCTTTCTTT
. TRBJ2-1 11 TRBV12-3/TRBV12-4 . CASSPNRVPFF TGTGCCAGCAGCCCTAACAGGGTACCGTTCTTC
. TRBJ2-1 13 TRBV7-3 . CASSLTIPNEQFF TGTGCCAGCAGCTTAACGATTCCCAATGAGCAGTTCTTC
. TRBJ2-3 12 TRBV7-2 few CASTKARETQYF TGTGCCAGCACCAAAGCGCGGGAAACGCAGTATTTT
. TRBJ2-5 14 TRBV15 . CATSRPGMEETQYF TGTGCCACCAGCAGACCTGGGATGGAAGAGACCCAGTACTTC
. TRBJ2-5 14 TRBV7-2 . CASSPNRVPETQYF TGTGCCAGCAGCCCAAACAGGGTACCAGAGACCCAGTACTTC
. TRBJ1-3 15 TRBV2 . CASIGEISYGNTIYF TGTGCCAGCATCGGGGAAATCAGTTACGGAAACACCATATATTTT
. TRBJ1-5 14 TRBV4-3 . CASSPGLVDQPQHF TGCGCCAGCAGCCCGGGACTTGTCGATCAGCCCCAGCATTTT
. TRBJ1-4 13 TRBV30 . CAWSVGDNEKLFF TGTGCCTGGAGCGTGGGGGATAATGAAAAACTGTTTTTT
TRBD1 TRBJ2-1 16 TRBV7-6 few CASSLLAGTGVNEQFF TGTGCCAGCAGCTTACTTGCCGGGACAGGGGTCAATGAGCAGTTCTTC
. TRBJ1-1 13 TRBV12-3/TRBV12-4 . CASSAGPRAEAFF TGTGCCAGCAGTGCCGGGCCACGGGCTGAAGCTTTCTTT
. TRBJ1-6 14 TRBV5-1 . CASWAGAYNSPLHF TGCGCCAGCTGGGCAGGGGCCTATAATTCACCCCTCCACTTT
. TRBJ2-2 15 TRBV7-9 . CASSPRTATTGELFF TGTGCCAGCAGCCCCAGGACAGCGACCACCGGGGAGCTGTTTTTT
. TRBJ2-3 14 TRBV7-2 few CASSLGGLRDTQYF TGTGCCAGCAGCTTAGGCGGGCTGCGGGATACGCAGTATTTT
TRBD1 TRBJ1-1 14 TRBV3-1 . CASSIGQGQSEAFF TGTGCCAGCAGCATCGGACAGGGTCAGTCCGAAGCTTTCTTT
. TRBJ1-5 13 TRBV18 few CASSAGENQPQHF TGTGCCAGCTCGGCCGGGGAGAATCAGCCCCAGCATTTT
. TRBJ2-7 14 TRBV4-2 few CASSPGTDFYEQYF TGTGCCAGCAGCCCTGGGACGGATTTCTACGAGCAGTACTTC
. TRBJ2-5 12 TRBV10-2 many CASSSLGETQYF TGCGCCAGCAGCTCCCTGGGGGAGACCCAGTACTTC
TRBD1 TRBJ1-2 15 TRBV6-2/TRBV6-3 few CASSYRDRLSGGYTF TGTGCCAGCAGTTACAGGGACAGGTTATCTGGCGGCTACACCTTC
. TRBJ1-4 14 TRBV20-1 . CSARDPRGSEKLFF TGCAGTGCTAGAGATCCCAGGGGAAGTGAAAAACTGTTTTTT
. TRBJ1-1 14 TRBV25-1 few CASSETVSYTEAFF TGTGCCAGCAGTGAGACAGTCAGTTACACTGAAGCTTTCTTT
. TRBJ1-3 13 TRBV6-5 many CASSQSSGNTIYF TGTGCCAGCTCACAGAGCTCTGGAAACACCATATATTTT
TRBD2 TRBJ2-7 16 TRBV5-1 few CASSSSSGGVNYEQYF TGCGCCAGCAGCTCCTCCAGCGGGGGGGTCAACTACGAGCAGTACTTC
. TRBJ2-1 15 TRBV4-1 few CASSQEYTPYNEQFF TGCGCCAGCAGCCAAGAATATACGCCTTACAATGAGCAGTTCTTC
. TRBJ2-1 17 TRBV7-9 . CASSHAPAQGIHDEQFF TGTGCCAGCAGCCACGCCCCGGCCCAGGGCATACACGATGAGCAGTTCTTC
. TRBJ1-2 15 TRBV18 . CASSPPIGSLYGYTF TGTGCCAGCTCACCACCTATAGGCTCGCTCTATGGCTACACCTTC
TRBD2 TRBJ2-1 17 TRBV9 . CASSKHSGGALIVEQFF TGTGCCAGCAGCAAACATAGCGGGGGGGCTCTAATCGTGGAGCAGTTCTTC
. TRBJ2-7 11 TRBV20-1 . CSAIGSYEQYF TGCAGTGCTATAGGGAGCTACGAGCAGTACTTC
TRBD2 TRBJ2-1 14 TRBV12-3/TRBV12-4 . CASSPSGGEDEQFF TGTGCCAGCAGCCCTTCGGGAGGGGAGGATGAGCAGTTCTTC
TRBD1 TRBJ1-2 15 TRBV6-5 few CASSYEGQGTYGYTF TGTGCCAGCAGTTATGAAGGACAGGGTACTTATGGCTACACCTTC
. TRBJ1-5 16 TRBV5-6 . CASSLERGVSNQPQHF TGTGCCAGCAGCTTGGAGCGGGGGGTTTCCAATCAGCCCCAGCATTTT
. TRBJ2-1 13 TRBV24-1 . CATSDPYADEQFF TGTGCCACCAGTGATCCCTACGCCGATGAGCAGTTCTTC
. TRBJ2-7 14 TRBV15 many CATSRETGPYEQYF TGTGCCACCAGCAGAGAAACGGGGCCCTACGAGCAGTACTTC
TRBD2 TRBJ2-2 16 TRBV7-2 . CASSRAGGGRSGELFF TGTGCCAGCAGCCGCGCAGGCGGGGGGCGCTCCGGGGAGCTGTTTTTT
. TRBJ2-1 15 TRBV12-3/TRBV12-4 . CASAWGRDWFYEQFF TGTGCCAGCGCTTGGGGGCGGGATTGGTTTTATGAGCAGTTCTTC
. TRBJ2-3 16 TRBV20-1 . CSARDDGTHKIDTQYF TGCAGTGCTAGAGATGATGGAACCCATAAGATAGATACGCAGTATTTT
TRBD1 TRBJ1-2 16 TRBV25-1 few CASSEFWDRGRDGYTF TGTGCCAGCAGTGAATTCTGGGACAGGGGGCGAGATGGCTACACCTTC
. TRBJ1-2 11 TRBV29-1 few CSVYRSYGYTF TGCAGCGTATACAGGTCCTATGGCTACACCTTC
TRBD2 TRBJ2-1 17 TRBV5-6 few CASSFPILAGTDNEQFF TGTGCCAGCAGCTTCCCTATACTAGCGGGGACAGACAATGAGCAGTTCTTC
TRBD1 TRBJ2-4 13 TRBV5-1 . CASSGQGQNIQYF TGCGCCAGCAGTGGACAGGGCCAAAACATTCAGTACTTC
TRBD2 TRBJ2-2 20 TRBV4-3 . CASSQGLSLAGGSNTGELFF TGCGCCAGCAGCCAAGGTCTTTCGCTAGCGGGGGGATCGAACACCGGGGAGCTGTTTTTT
TRBD1 TRBJ1-3 15 TRBV20-1 few CSADTGAGSGNTIYF TGCAGTGCTGACACAGGGGCGGGATCTGGAAACACCATATATTTT